This is a list of T cell receptor beta chains from one sample in a study of T cells after yellow fever vaccination. TCRdb ran MiXCR on the 5' RACE reads and lists one entry per CDR3 protein. The sample carries a few hundred thousand distinct CDR3 sequences, around 17% recorded once. The sample in question was PBMCs, obtained less than 6 days after the first yellow fever vaccination. These receptors all stem from a man between 18 and 29 years old who received the YFV17D yellow fever vaccine. CDR3s include the opening cysteine and the closing phenylalanine or tryptophan. The D gene is left open where the match is weak. Clone size is not always given. Where it is, it says once, few, many or a class for expanded clones.

v_gene	abundance	d_gene	j_gene	CDR3nt	CDR3aa
TRBV11-2	-	TRBD1	TRBJ2-1	TGTGCCAGCAGCTTAGGGGGACAGGGGTGGGATGAGCAGTTCTTC	CASSLGGQGWDEQFF
TRBV18	-	-	TRBJ1-6	TGTGCCAGCTCACCCCAACTCGTAAGCTCCTATAATTCACCCCTCCACTTT	CASSPQLVSSYNSPLHF
TRBV10-2	few	TRBD2	TRBJ2-1	TGCGCCAGCACCCCCTGGGGGGGTCGCTACAATGAGCAGTTCTTC	CASTPWGGRYNEQFF
TRBV9	-	-	TRBJ1-3	TGTGCCAGCAGCGCGGCTACAGCAGCCTCTGGAAACACCATATATTTT	CASSAATAASGNTIYF
TRBV20-1	-	TRBD2	TRBJ2-3	TGCAGTGCTAGGGCCAGCAGCGGGGGCGCAGATACGCAGTATTTT	CSARASSGGADTQYF
TRBV6-1	few	TRBD2	TRBJ2-1	TGTGCCAGCAGTAGCGGGGGGTCCTCGACCTACAATGAGCAGTTCTTC	CASSSGGSSTYNEQFF
TRBV4-1	-	-	TRBJ2-1	TGCGCCAGCAGCCATCCCCGGGACTCGATGGCCGATGAGCAGTTCTTC	CASSHPRDSMADEQFF
TRBV7-2	-	-	TRBJ1-5	TGTGCCAGCAGCTTCTCCACTCCCCCTCAGCCCCAGCATTTT	CASSFSTPPQPQHF
TRBV25-1	-	-	TRBJ1-2	TGTGCCAGCAGTGAAAACCCGGGTTCGGGCTACACCTTC	CASSENPGSGYTF
TRBV10-3	few	-	TRBJ2-1	TGTGCCATCAGTGAGTCGTCGGGGGTCTTCTTC	CAISESSGVFF
TRBV9	-	-	TRBJ2-5	TGTGCCAGCAGCGGGTCAGGGGGGACGGAGACCCAGTACTTC	CASSGSGGTETQYF
TRBV7-2	few	-	TRBJ1-6	TGTGCCAGCAGCCAACAGGGTCATTCACCCCTCCACTTT	CASSQQGHSPLHF
TRBV29-1	few	-	TRBJ2-1	TGCAGCGTTGACAGGGACAATGAGCAGTTCTTC	CSVDRDNEQFF
TRBV6-1	few	-	TRBJ1-2	TGTGCCAGCTTGGGGTCAGTCTATGGCTACACCTTC	CASLGSVYGYTF
TRBV4-1	few	-	TRBJ1-5	TGCGCCAGCAGCCAAGAGTCGGGGCCCGATCAGCCCCAGCATTTT	CASSQESGPDQPQHF
TRBV7-9	-	-	TRBJ2-2	TGTGCCAGCAGGCGTGACGGGGGTGAGACCGGGGAGCTGTTTTTT	CASRRDGGETGELFF
TRBV3-1	many	-	TRBJ2-4	TGTGCCAGCAGCCCCCACGGGCTTTCATGGGTAGCCAAAAACATTCAGTACTTC	CASSPHGLSWVAKNIQYF
TRBV7-2	few	-	TRBJ1-4	TGTGCCAGCAGCCCCCAGCCAGGGTTGGGCGAAAAACTGTTTTTT	CASSPQPGLGEKLFF
TRBV4-3	-	-	TRBJ2-3	TGCGCCAGCAGCCAAGATTGGCGGGGTAGCACAGATACGCAGTATTTT	CASSQDWRGSTDTQYF
TRBV5-1	-	-	TRBJ1-5	TGCGCCAGCAGCTTGCGGGGGGCTCAGCCCCAGCATTTT	CASSLRGAQPQHF
TRBV12-3/TRBV12-4	-	-	TRBJ1-1	TGTGCCAGCAGTTCTTACGGGGAAGCTTTCTTT	CASSSYGEAFF
TRBV9	few	-	TRBJ2-3	TGTGCCAGCACTTCACAGGCCGCAGCTTCCGATACGCAGTATTTT	CASTSQAAASDTQYF